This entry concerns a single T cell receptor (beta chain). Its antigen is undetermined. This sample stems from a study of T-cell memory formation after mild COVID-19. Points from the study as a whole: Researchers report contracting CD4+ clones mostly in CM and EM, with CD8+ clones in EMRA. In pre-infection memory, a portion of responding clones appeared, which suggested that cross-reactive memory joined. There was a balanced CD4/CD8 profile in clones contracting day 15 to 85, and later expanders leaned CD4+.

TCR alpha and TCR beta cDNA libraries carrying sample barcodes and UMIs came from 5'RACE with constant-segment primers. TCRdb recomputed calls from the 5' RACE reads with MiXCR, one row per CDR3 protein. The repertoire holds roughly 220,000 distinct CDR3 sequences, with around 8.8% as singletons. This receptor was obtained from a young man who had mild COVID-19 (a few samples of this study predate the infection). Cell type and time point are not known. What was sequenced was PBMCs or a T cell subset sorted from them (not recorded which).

This CDR3 is CASSHLPPGSGANVLTF. CDR3 nucleotides: TGCGCCAGCAGCCACCTCCCACCCGGTTCTGGGGCCAACGTCCTGACTTTC. The chain is built from TRBV4-1 and TRBJ2-6; D remains unclear. The CDR3 sequence is 17 residues long. Germline CDR1 and CDR2: MGHRA and YSYEKL. Between the trimmed V and J ends, which lost 3 bases and 1 base, there was a span of 13 bases.